This T cell receptor (beta chain) comes out of a study of blood T cell repertoires in COVID-19. Seattle enrolled patients during active infection and tracked them longitudinally. Authors' analysis steps: Amplifying reference gene primers gave estimates of nucleated cell counts. Sequencing used immunoSEQ multiplex PCR; TCRdb keeps in-frame clones, though not all of them. V, J and clone size reflect that table, while D and trimming were determined from the DNA. The profile shows 97,000 or so clones, roughly 92% of them singletons. The germline V gene encodes CDR1 SGHDT and CDR2 YYEEEE. The length of the CDR3 is 12 residues. Trimming removed 2 bases from V and 9 bases from J, with 11 bases in between.

The chain combines TRBV5-6 with TRBJ1-2; TRBD1 is a possible D gene (6 bases). The sequenced sample was peripheral blood. The TCR sequence derives from a woman in her fifties or sixties with COVID-19, enrolled during active disease. In DNA form, the CDR3 reads TGTGCCAGCAGCTTCGGACAGCCTCGCTACACCTTC. Amino acids: CASSFGQPRYTF.